Below are 2 T cell receptor beta chains sequenced from a single sample in a study of blood T cell repertoires in COVID-19. Profiled with immunoSEQ multiplex PCR; TCRdb holds only in-frame clones, not every one. The sample has 250,000 or so clones, roughly 84% seen once; the top ten hold less than 2%. The sequenced sample consisted of peripheral blood. The receptors shown here come from a woman aged 40 to 50 who had recovered from COVID-19.

The rearrangement joins TRBV5-1 to TRBJ2-1; TRBD1 is a possible D gene (6 bases). Germline V CDR1 and CDR2: SGHRS, YFSETQ. Trimming took 4 bases from V and 8 from J, leaving 16 bases between them. The CDR3 runs 14 residues. The CDR3 bases are TGCGCCAGCAGCCCTCCCGGTGGGGGCGATGAGCAGTTCTTC. Translation gives CASSPPGGGDEQFF.

This sequence joins TRBV10-3 and TRBJ2-2; 7 bases are a match to TRBD2. The CDR3 contains 16 residues. Germline-derived CDR1 and CDR2 are ENHRY and SYGVKD. The trim removed 3 bases at V and 4 bases at J, leaving 8 bases unmatched. CDR3 loop: CAISERASGGTGELFF. CDR3 DNA: TGTGCCATCAGTGAACGGGCCTCGGGGGGCACCGGGGAGCTGTTTTTT.